Here is one TCR beta chain with its context. The antigen is unknown. The data originate from a study of shared clonotypes between healthy human individuals. General study results and limits: Shared clonotypes: roughly 4.7% naive CD4, around 3.5% naive CD8, less than 2.5% memory CD4, 0.4% to 0.45% memory CD8.

Each PCR replicate from the sorted subsets contained about 200 ng DNA, which is about 30,000 T cell genomes. Some clones are missing from TCRdb's copy, which holds only in-frame ones; the method was immunoSEQ multiplex PCR. This table has hundreds of thousands of clones, around 87% appearing once. The CDR3 contains 13 residues. Germline loops: CDR1 SGHTA, CDR2 FQGNSA. V dropped 4 bases and J dropped 9 bases, with 13 bases sitting between them. The sample comprised memory CD8+ T cells sorted from blood. The subset here: CD45RO+ cells pooled with CCR7-negative TemRA cells. This receptor was identified in a young man in good health. The chain is built from TRBV7-2 and TRBJ2-1; a weak D match, TRBD1 (6 bases). The CDR3 DNA follows: TGTGCCAGCAGCTATGTCCCAGGGGCTGAGCAGTTCTTC. This encodes CASSYVPGAEQFF.